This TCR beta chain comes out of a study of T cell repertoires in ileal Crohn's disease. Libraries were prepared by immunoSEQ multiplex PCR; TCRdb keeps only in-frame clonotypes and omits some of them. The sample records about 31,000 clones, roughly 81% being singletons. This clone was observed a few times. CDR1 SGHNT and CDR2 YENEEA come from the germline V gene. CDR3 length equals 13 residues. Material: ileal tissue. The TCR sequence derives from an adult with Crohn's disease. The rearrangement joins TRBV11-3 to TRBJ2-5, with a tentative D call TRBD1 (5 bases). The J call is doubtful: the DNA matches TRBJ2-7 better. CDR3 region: CASSLRRGYEQYF. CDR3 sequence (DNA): TGTGCCAGCAGCTTAAGAAGGGGCTACGAGCAGTACTTC.